The T cell receptor (beta chain) described here comes from a study of CD8 T cells in Susac syndrome. TCR beta from blood CD8+ and CD4+ T cells was sequenced. V lost 4 bases and J 2 bases, leaving 8 bases between the germline ends. The CDR3 consists of 13 residues. Germline V gene data show CDR1 as LNHNV and CDR2 as YYDKDF (reference sequence). Random hexamers were used to reverse transcribe an amount of roughly 0.5 to 1 ug RNA. Each CDR3 protein is one row after TCRdb ran MiXCR on the immunoSEQ multiplex PCR reads. The repertoire holds roughly 200,000 distinct CDR3 sequences, with approximately 95% as singletons.

The gene calls are TRBV15 and TRBJ1-2, with a possible D match to TRBD1 (5 bases). Sequencing was done on a sample of CD4+ T cells from PBMCs. The sequence was collected from a human donor in good health. CDR3 sequence (DNA): TGTGCCACCAGCATGGCAGGGAACTATGGCTACACCTTC. Its translation: CATSMAGNYGYTF.